The rows below give T cell receptor beta chains drawn from one sample of a study of Graves' ophthalmopathy and Graves' hyperthyroidism. In TCRdb, the multiplex PCR reads were re-called with MiXCR into one record per CDR3 protein. Here the sample spans some 410,000 distinct CDR3 sequences, around 21% being singletons. The sample taken for sequencing was peripheral blood. These receptors all come from a woman aged 18-29 years with stable Graves' hyperthyroidism. CDR3s include the opening cysteine and the closing phenylalanine or tryptophan. Each record gives: V gene, J gene, clone size, D gene, CDR3 protein, CDR3 DNA. A D gene is named only where the DNA matches it firmly. The size entry is marked missing in some rows and otherwise reads once, few, many or a size class.

V: TRBV12-3/TRBV12-4; J: TRBJ2-2; size: many; D: TRBD1; CDR3: CASTRGQTNTGELFF; DNA: TGTGCCAGCACCCGGGGACAGACGAACACCGGGGAGCTGTTTTTT
V: TRBV6-1; J: TRBJ2-7; size: many; D: TRBD1; CDR3: CASIRAPGDRANEQYF; DNA: TGTGCCAGCATTCGAGCCCCGGGGGACAGGGCCAACGAGCAGTACTTC
V: TRBV7-2; J: TRBJ1-1; size: -; D: TRBD1; CDR3: CASSFKGQGTTEAFF; DNA: TGTGCCAGCAGCTTCAAGGGACAGGGTACGACTGAAGCTTTCTTT
V: TRBV19; J: TRBJ2-7; size: many; D: TRBD2; CDR3: CASSQGLAGAWEQYF; DNA: TGTGCCAGTAGTCAGGGACTAGCGGGAGCTTGGGAGCAGTACTTC
V: TRBV12-3/TRBV12-4; J: TRBJ2-7; size: many; D: -; CDR3: CASSLQGFYEQYF; DNA: TGTGCCAGCAGTTTACAGGGTTTCTACGAGCAGTACTTC
V: TRBV19; J: TRBJ2-7; size: many; D: -; CDR3: CASSTDSLYEQYF; DNA: TGTGCCAGTAGTACCGACAGCTTGTACGAGCAGTACTTC
V: TRBV11-1; J: TRBJ2-2; size: few; D: TRBD1; CDR3: CAGSLVGTGETGELFF; DNA: TGTGCCGGCAGCTTAGTGGGGACAGGGGAAACCGGGGAGCTGTTTTTT
V: TRBV10-2; J: TRBJ1-1; size: many; D: -; CDR3: CASAAGNTEAFF; DNA: TGCGCCAGCGCGGCAGGCAACACTGAAGCTTTCTTT
V: TRBV7-8; J: TRBJ1-1; size: many; D: -; CDR3: CASGHFRTEAFF; DNA: TGTGCCAGCGGGCATTTTCGCACTGAAGCTTTCTTT
V: TRBV11-1; J: TRBJ1-1; size: many; D: TRBD1; CDR3: CASSIVTGGTEAFF; DNA: TGTGCCAGCAGCATAGTGACAGGGGGAACTGAAGCTTTCTTT
V: TRBV11-2; J: TRBJ1-5; size: few; D: -; CDR3: CASSPTGDSNQPQHF; DNA: TGTGCCAGCAGCCCCACGGGGGATAGCAATCAGCCCCAGCATTTT
V: TRBV9; J: TRBJ1-5; size: many; D: TRBD1; CDR3: CASSFTGEYSNQPQHF; DNA: TGTGCCAGCAGCTTTACAGGGGAGTATAGCAATCAGCCCCAGCATTTT
V: TRBV13; J: TRBJ2-7; size: few; D: TRBD2; CDR3: CASSLTIGRGYEQYF; DNA: TGTGCCAGCAGCTTAACTATCGGGAGGGGGTACGAGCAGTACTTC
V: TRBV27; J: TRBJ2-6; size: many; D: -; CDR3: CASSRSLSGANVLTF; DNA: TGTGCCAGCAGTCGGAGCCTCTCTGGGGCCAACGTCCTGACTTTC